A selection of T cell receptor beta chains follows, all from one sample in a study of T-cell reconstitution after alpha-beta-depleted transplantation in children. TCRdb itself ran the PCR reads through MiXCR, one entry per CDR3 protein. The data contain tens of thousands of distinct CDR3 sequences, 4% to 5% of them singletons. This specimen consisted of PBMCs, mostly from graft donor cells, obtained 180 days after TCRalphabeta/CD19-depleted stem cell transplant. The receptors were gathered from a boy in the first two years of life who had a stem cell transplant for acute myeloid leukemia, so the T cells may come from the graft donor. Each CDR3 is given with its conserved first and last residue. The D gene is left open where the match is weak. Clone size is shown for a subset of rows, as once, few, many or a class of expanded clone.

cdr3_aa,cdr3_nt,j_call,d_call,clone_size,v_call
CASSYQPGFYGYTF,TGTGCCAGCAGTTACCAACCGGGATTCTATGGCTACACCTTC,TRBJ1-2,NA,many,TRBV12-3/TRBV12-4
CAWRLKTGVSGANVLTF,TGTGCCTGGAGGCTGAAGACAGGGGTTTCTGGGGCCAACGTCCTGACTTTC,TRBJ2-6,TRBD1,NA,TRBV30
CSARAQGTGELFF,TGCAGTGCTAGAGCCCAGGGGACCGGGGAGCTGTTTTTT,TRBJ2-2,NA,many,TRBV20-1
CASRGQGLAKNIQYF,TGTGCCAGCAGGGGACAGGGATTAGCCAAAAACATTCAGTACTTC,TRBJ2-4,TRBD1,many,TRBV6-4
CAISSGTGTDTQYF,TGTGCCATCAGCTCCGGGACAGGGACAGATACGCAGTATTTT,TRBJ2-3,TRBD1,many,TRBV10-3
CAWTSAGGPVYTDTQYF,TGTGCCTGGACATCAGCGGGGGGGCCCGTCTACACAGATACGCAGTATTTT,TRBJ2-3,TRBD2,many,TRBV30
CASSLLGLAGGREQFF,TGTGCCAGCAGCTTATTAGGACTAGCGGGGGGGCGGGAGCAGTTCTTC,TRBJ2-1,TRBD2,many,TRBV7-2
CASSLSIGNYEQYF,TGTGCCAGCAGCTTAAGTATCGGGAACTACGAGCAGTACTTC,TRBJ2-7,NA,many,TRBV7-9
CASSELDSLYEQYF,TGTGCCAGCAGTGAATTGGACAGCCTCTACGAGCAGTACTTC,TRBJ2-7,NA,many,TRBV25-1
CASSVGGKNIQYF,TGTGCCAGCAGCGTAGGAGGGAAAAACATTCAGTACTTC,TRBJ2-4,NA,many,TRBV9
CASSLTSGGAETQYF,TGCGCCAGCAGCTTGACTAGCGGGGGGGCTGAGACCCAGTACTTC,TRBJ2-5,TRBD2,many,TRBV5-1
CSARAGGGSTDTQYF,TGCAGTGCTAGAGCGGGTGGGGGGTCCACAGATACGCAGTATTTT,TRBJ2-3,NA,many,TRBV20-1
CASSFHPLTGYTF,TGTGCCAGCAGTTTCCACCCTCTCACGGGCTACACCTTC,TRBJ1-2,NA,many,TRBV12-3/TRBV12-4
CASSYSGGRFRETQYF,TGTGCCAGCAGTTATAGCGGGGGGCGTTTCCGGGAGACCCAGTACTTC,TRBJ2-5,TRBD2,many,TRBV6-2/TRBV6-3
CASRRQAETEAFF,TGTGCCAGCAGACGACAGGCGGAGACTGAAGCTTTCTTT,TRBJ1-1,NA,many,TRBV12-3/TRBV12-4
CSARVLLRETQYF,TGCAGTGCTAGAGTCCTTCTACGAGAGACCCAGTACTTC,TRBJ2-5,NA,many,TRBV20-1
CASGHRSNEGYTF,TGTGCTAGTGGCCACAGGTCAAATGAAGGCTACACCTTC,TRBJ1-2,NA,many,TRBV12-5
CASSPRIGAGNTIYF,TGTGCCAGCAGCCCAAGAATAGGGGCTGGAAACACCATATATTTT,TRBJ1-3,NA,many,TRBV5-5
CASSDNWLSGYTF,TGTGCCAGCAGTGACAATTGGCTCTCCGGCTACACCTTC,TRBJ1-2,NA,many,TRBV25-1
CSARLPGRDEQYF,TGCAGTGCTAGATTACCAGGACGGGACGAGCAGTACTTC,TRBJ2-7,NA,many,TRBV20-1
CASSAGQGSNQPQHF,TGTGCCAGCAGCGCCGGACAGGGGAGCAATCAGCCCCAGCATTTT,TRBJ1-5,TRBD1,many,TRBV9
CSVVPGQVVPEAFF,TGCAGCGTTGTGCCCGGCCAGGTGGTGCCTGAAGCTTTCTTT,TRBJ1-1,NA,many,TRBV29-1
CASSSGTPSYNEQFF,TGTGCCAGCAGCTCTGGGACGCCCTCCTACAATGAGCAGTTCTTC,TRBJ2-1,NA,NA,TRBV7-1
CASSPFPQTGTYNYGYTF,TGTGCCAGCAGCCCCTTCCCCCAGACAGGAACTTATAACTATGGCTACACCTTC,TRBJ1-2,NA,many,TRBV3-1
CASSENRGGSQPQHF,TGTGCCAGCAGTGAAAATAGGGGAGGAAGTCAGCCCCAGCATTTT,TRBJ1-5,NA,many,TRBV6-1
CASSQEQHYTEAFF,TGCGCCAGCAGCCAAGAACAACACTACACTGAAGCTTTCTTT,TRBJ1-1,NA,many,TRBV4-3
CASIPTSGGEEETQYF,TGTGCCAGCATCCCAACCTCCGGCGGGGAGGAAGAGACCCAGTACTTC,TRBJ2-5,NA,many,TRBV21-1
CAWSVWGLSSPLHF,TGTGCCTGGAGTGTATGGGGGCTGAGTTCACCCCTCCACTTT,TRBJ1-6,NA,many,TRBV30
CASYSPPTDTQYF,TGTGCCAGCTATTCTCCTCCAACAGATACGCAGTATTTT,TRBJ2-3,NA,few,TRBV18
CAIRGDRGETSPLHF,TGTGCCATCAGGGGGGACAGGGGGGAGACTTCACCCCTCCACTTT,TRBJ1-6,TRBD1,many,TRBV10-3
CASSSRTDEQYF,TGTGCCAGCTCATCTAGGACCGACGAGCAGTACTTC,TRBJ2-7,NA,many,TRBV18
CASSLSPGHSNQPQHF,TGTGCCAGCAGTTTAAGTCCGGGACATAGCAATCAGCCCCAGCATTTT,TRBJ1-5,NA,many,TRBV12-3/TRBV12-4
CASSISGINEKLFF,TGTGCCAGTAGTATAAGCGGGATCAATGAAAAACTGTTTTTT,TRBJ1-4,NA,many,TRBV19
CSAVDRVPYEQYF,TGCAGTGCGGTCGACAGGGTTCCCTACGAGCAGTACTTC,TRBJ2-7,TRBD1,many,TRBV20-1
CATSDQPSRGYNEQFF,TGTGCCACCAGTGATCAACCGAGCAGGGGCTACAATGAGCAGTTCTTC,TRBJ2-1,NA,many,TRBV24-1
CASSEDSNTLNTEAFF,TGTGCCAGCAGTGAAGACAGTAACACCCTGAACACTGAAGCTTTCTTT,TRBJ1-1,NA,many,TRBV6-1
CASSLGLTGRRTEAFF,TGTGCCAGCAGCTTGGGCCTAACCGGGAGGCGCACTGAAGCTTTCTTT,TRBJ1-1,NA,once,TRBV11-3
CASSGGGLTAQHF,TGTGCCAGCAGTGGGGGCGGCCTTACGGCCCAGCATTTT,TRBJ1-5,NA,few,TRBV2
CASSPFDRDGYTF,TGTGCCAGCTCACCATTTGACAGGGACGGCTACACCTTC,TRBJ1-2,TRBD1,many,TRBV18
CSVVGGKVPGANVLTF,TGCAGCGTTGTTGGAGGGAAAGTGCCTGGGGCCAACGTCCTGACTTTC,TRBJ2-6,NA,many,TRBV29-1
CASSHSPGAGANVLTF,TGTGCCAGCAGCCACAGCCCAGGGGCTGGGGCCAACGTCCTGACTTTC,TRBJ2-6,NA,many,TRBV3-1
CTISFTTRLAGASNEQFF,TGTACCATCAGTTTTACCACCCGACTAGCGGGGGCTAGCAATGAGCAGTTCTTC,TRBJ2-1,TRBD2,NA,TRBV10-3
CASSPGPWETQYF,TGTGCCAGCTCTCCGGGTCCCTGGGAGACCCAGTACTTC,TRBJ2-5,NA,many,TRBV7-7
CASSHHGGAAQHF,TGTGCCAGCAGTCACCATGGTGGGGCGGCCCAGCATTTT,TRBJ1-5,NA,many,TRBV27
CASSFDRTVKETQYF,TGTGCCAGCAGTTTTGATCGGACAGTTAAAGAGACCCAGTACTTC,TRBJ2-5,NA,many,TRBV12-3/TRBV12-4
CASSLSGSGELFF,TGTGCCAGCAGTTTAAGCGGGAGCGGGGAGCTGTTTTTT,TRBJ2-2,TRBD2,many,TRBV27
CASSFLRTGGNTEAFF,TGTGCCAGCAGTTTCCTAAGGACAGGGGGGAACACTGAAGCTTTCTTT,TRBJ1-1,TRBD1,many,TRBV6-5
CASSLLHTDTQYF,TGTGCCAGCAGCTTACTCCACACAGATACGCAGTATTTT,TRBJ2-3,NA,many,TRBV7-2